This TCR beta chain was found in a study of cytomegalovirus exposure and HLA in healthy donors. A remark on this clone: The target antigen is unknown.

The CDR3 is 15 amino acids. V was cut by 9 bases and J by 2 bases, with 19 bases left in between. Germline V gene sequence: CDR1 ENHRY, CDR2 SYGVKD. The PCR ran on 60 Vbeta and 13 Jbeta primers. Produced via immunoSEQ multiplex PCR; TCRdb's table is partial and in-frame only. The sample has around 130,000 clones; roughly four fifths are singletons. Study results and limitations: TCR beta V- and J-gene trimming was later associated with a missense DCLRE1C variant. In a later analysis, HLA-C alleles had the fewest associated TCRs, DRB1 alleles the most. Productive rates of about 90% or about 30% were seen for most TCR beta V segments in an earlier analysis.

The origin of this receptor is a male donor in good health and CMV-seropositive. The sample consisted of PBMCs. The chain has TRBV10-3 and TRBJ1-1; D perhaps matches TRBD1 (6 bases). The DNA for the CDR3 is TGTGCCATTCACAACCCGACAGGCCTAAACACTGAAGCTTTCTTT. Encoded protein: CAIHNPTGLNTEAFF.